The 10 T cell receptor beta chains below come from one sample, sequenced in a study of spatial heterogeneity in lung cancer. This sample's time point: sample taken at primary tumor resection. A single record per CDR3 protein comes from TCRdb applying MiXCR to the 5' RACE reads. In the table there are a few thousand distinct CDR3 sequences, approximately 3.9% of which are singletons. The sequenced sample was normal lung tissue next to the tumor, obtained at surgery. All receptors come from a male donor with early-stage non-small cell lung cancer.

Ten or more counts support this clonotype. The gene calls are TRBV12-3 or TRBV12-4 and TRBJ1-1, with 9 bases that match TRBD1. The junction had 0 bases not matched to a gene; V was cut back by 3 bases and J by 1 base. The CDR3 runs 14 residues. The CDR3 DNA is TGTGCCAGCAGTTTGACAGGGGGGAACACTGAAGCTTTCTTT. Its protein product is CASSLTGGNTEAFF.

The chain joins TRBV2 to TRBJ2-3; no clear D. The germline V gene has CDR1 SNHLY and CDR2 FYNNEI. CDR3 length: 14 residues. Deletions cut 2 bases from V and 5 bases from J, with 11 bases between. CDR3 sequence: CASSESAWGDTQYF. CDR3 bases: TGTGCCAGCAGTGAAAGCGCATGGGGAGATACGCAGTATTTT.

This clonotype is medium-sized by share. This rearrangement joins TRBV5-1 to TRBJ2-6; D is possibly TRBD1 (5 bases). The CDR3 contains 14 residues. The germline V gene encodes CDR1 SGHRS and CDR2 YFSETQ. Trimming shortened V by 6 bases and J by 0 bases, and 7 bases separated the two germline ends. CDR3 in amino acids: CASKGASGANVLTF. In nucleotides, the CDR3 is TGCGCCAGCAAAGGGGCCTCTGGGGCCAACGTCCTGACTTTC.

In its sample, this clonotype was seen a few times. J is TRBJ2-3 and V is TRBV7-9; either TRBD1 or TRBD2 may fit D (7 bases each). V shed 3 bases and J shed 2 bases, with 15 bases lying between them. There are 16 residues in the CDR3. Germline lookup yields CDR1 SEHNR and CDR2 FQNEAQ (reference sequence). For the CDR3, the DNA is TGTGCCAGCAGCTTGTCGGGGGGACAGACCACAGATACGCAGTATTTT. It codes for CASSLSGGQTTDTQYF.

Sample share makes this clonotype medium-sized. The CDR3 protein is CASSELAQANTEAFF. Here the CDR3 DNA reads TGTGCCAGCAGTGAATTGGCACAGGCGAACACTGAAGCTTTCTTT. The V and J genes are TRBV2 and TRBJ1-1; perhaps TRBD1 as D (5 bases). V lost 2 bases and J lost 1, with 11 bases in between. The CDR3 loop spans 15 amino acids. Germline V lookup: CDR1 SNHLY, CDR2 FYNNEI.

This clonotype is termed medium-sized. The chain is built from TRBV9 and TRBJ1-6; TRBD1 matches at 7 bases. Germline trimming cut 3 bases from V and 7 bases from J; bases unmatched to any gene: 4. Germline V lookup: CDR1 SGDLS, CDR2 YYNGEE. This CDR3 contains 14 residues. This chain's CDR3 is CASSAGTENSPLHF. The CDR3 nucleotides read TGTGCCAGCAGCGCCGGGACAGAGAATTCACCCCTCCACTTT.

This clonotype was counted many times. CDR3 DNA sequence: TGCGCCAGCAACCCATCAGGGGTCCACGCCAACGAGCAGTACTTC. Protein sequence: CASNPSGVHANEQYF. This chain joins TRBV5-1 and TRBJ2-7; D possibly corresponds to TRBD1 (6 bases). Germline V gene lookup returns CDR1 SGHRS and CDR2 YFSETQ. This CDR3 is built from 15 residues. Trimming shortened V by 6 bases and J by 5 bases, and 21 bases separated the two germline ends.

This clonotype was seen repeatedly, ten times or more. This chain joins TRBV14 and TRBJ2-5; 9 bases fit TRBD2. Germline V CDR1 and CDR2: SGHDN, FVKESK. The junction had 9 bases not matched to a gene; V was cut back by 5 bases and J by 5 bases. The CDR3 runs 15 residues. The CDR3 DNA reads as TGTGCCAGCAGCTCGACAGCGGGAGGATCCGAGACCCAGTACTTC. Its protein is CASSSTAGGSETQYF.

In its sample, this clonotype was seen many times. The chain couples TRBV19 to TRBJ2-1, with 7 nucleotides matching TRBD1. The V segment lost 3 bases and the J segment 5 bases; nucleotides outside the gene matches: 10. The CDR3 spans 16 residues. CDR1 and CDR2 from the germline V gene are LNHDA and SQIVND (reference sequence). CDR3 in DNA: TGTGCCAGTAGTATCCTATCAGGGGGACGGCACAATGAGCAGTTCTTC. Its protein product is CASSILSGGRHNEQFF.

This clonotype has a handful of counts. A much larger clone lies a single base off, so this may be a read error. The chain links TRBV15 to TRBJ1-1; weak D call: TRBD1 (6 bases). The CDR3 has 16 residues. CDR1 and CDR2 from the germline V gene are LNHNV and YYDKDF (reference sequence). With 0 bases removed from V and 1 base from J, the gap between germline ends came to 12 bases. The CDR3 DNA is TGTGCCACCAGCAGAGACCCAGGGGCAAGGAACACTGAAGCTTTCTTT. Amino acids: CATSRDPGARNTEAFF.